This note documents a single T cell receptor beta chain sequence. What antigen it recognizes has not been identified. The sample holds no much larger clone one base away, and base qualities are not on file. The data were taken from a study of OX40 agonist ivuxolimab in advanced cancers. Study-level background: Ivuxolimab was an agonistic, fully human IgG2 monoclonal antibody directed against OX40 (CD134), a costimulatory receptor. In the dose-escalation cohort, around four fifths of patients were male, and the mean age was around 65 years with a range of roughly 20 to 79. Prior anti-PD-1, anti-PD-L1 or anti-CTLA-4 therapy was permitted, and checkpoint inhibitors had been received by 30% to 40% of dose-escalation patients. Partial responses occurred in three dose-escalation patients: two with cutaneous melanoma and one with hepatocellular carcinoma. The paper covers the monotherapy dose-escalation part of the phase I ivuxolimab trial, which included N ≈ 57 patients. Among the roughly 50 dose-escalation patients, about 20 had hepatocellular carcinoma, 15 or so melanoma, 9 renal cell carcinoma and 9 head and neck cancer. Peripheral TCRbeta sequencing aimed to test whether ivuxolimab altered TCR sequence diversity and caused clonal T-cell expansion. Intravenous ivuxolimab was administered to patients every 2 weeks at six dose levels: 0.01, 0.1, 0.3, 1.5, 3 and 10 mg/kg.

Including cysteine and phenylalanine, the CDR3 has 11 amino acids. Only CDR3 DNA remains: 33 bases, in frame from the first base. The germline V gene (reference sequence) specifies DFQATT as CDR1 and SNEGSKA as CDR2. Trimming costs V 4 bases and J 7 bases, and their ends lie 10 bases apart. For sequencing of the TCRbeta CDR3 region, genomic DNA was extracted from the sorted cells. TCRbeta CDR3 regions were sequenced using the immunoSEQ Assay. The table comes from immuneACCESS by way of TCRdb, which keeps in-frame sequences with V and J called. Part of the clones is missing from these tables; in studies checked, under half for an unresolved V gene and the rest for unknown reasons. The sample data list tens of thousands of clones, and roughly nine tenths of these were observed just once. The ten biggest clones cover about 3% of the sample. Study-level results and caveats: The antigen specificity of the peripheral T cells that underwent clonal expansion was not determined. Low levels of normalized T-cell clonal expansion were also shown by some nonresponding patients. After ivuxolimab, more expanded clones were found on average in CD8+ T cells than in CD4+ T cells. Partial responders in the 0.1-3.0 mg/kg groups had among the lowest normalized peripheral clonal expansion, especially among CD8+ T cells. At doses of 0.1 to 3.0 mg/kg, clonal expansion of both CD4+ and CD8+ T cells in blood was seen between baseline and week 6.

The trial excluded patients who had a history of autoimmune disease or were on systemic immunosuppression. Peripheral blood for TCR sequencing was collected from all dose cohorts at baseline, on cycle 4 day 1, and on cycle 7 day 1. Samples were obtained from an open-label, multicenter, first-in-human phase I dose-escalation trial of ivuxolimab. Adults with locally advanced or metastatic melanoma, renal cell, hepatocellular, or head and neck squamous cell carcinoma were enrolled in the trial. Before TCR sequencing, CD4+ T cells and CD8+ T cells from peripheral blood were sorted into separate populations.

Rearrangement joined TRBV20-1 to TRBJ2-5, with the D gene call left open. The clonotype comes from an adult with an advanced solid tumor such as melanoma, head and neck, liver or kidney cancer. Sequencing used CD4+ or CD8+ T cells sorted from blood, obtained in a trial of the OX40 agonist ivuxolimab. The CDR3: CSATGAATQYF. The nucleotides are TGCAGTGCTACCGGCGCCGCGACCCAGTACTTC.